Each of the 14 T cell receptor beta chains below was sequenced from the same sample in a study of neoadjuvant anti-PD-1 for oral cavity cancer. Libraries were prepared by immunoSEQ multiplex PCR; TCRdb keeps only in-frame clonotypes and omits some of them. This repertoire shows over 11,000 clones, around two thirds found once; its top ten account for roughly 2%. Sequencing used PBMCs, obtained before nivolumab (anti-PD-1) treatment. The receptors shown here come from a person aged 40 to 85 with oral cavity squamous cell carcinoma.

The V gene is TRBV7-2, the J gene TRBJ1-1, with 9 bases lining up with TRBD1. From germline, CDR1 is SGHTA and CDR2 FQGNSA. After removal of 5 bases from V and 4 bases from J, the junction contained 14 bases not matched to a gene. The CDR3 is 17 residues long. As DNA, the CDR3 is TGTGCCAGCAGCCTACGGGACAGGGAATTGCGACCCACTGAAGCTTTCTTT. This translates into CASSLRDRELRPTEAFF.

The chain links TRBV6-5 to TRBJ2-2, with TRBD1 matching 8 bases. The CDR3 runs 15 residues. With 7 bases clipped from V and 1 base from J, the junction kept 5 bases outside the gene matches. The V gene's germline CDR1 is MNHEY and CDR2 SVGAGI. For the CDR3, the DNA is TGTGCCAGCAATAGACAGGGGTGGAACACCGGGGAGCTGTTTTTT. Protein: CASNRQGWNTGELFF.

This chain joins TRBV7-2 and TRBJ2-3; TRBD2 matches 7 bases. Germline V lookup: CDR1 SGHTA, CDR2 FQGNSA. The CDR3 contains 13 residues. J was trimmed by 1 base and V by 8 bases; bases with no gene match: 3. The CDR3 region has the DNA TGTGCCAGCCGGGGGGTCGGCACAGATACGCAGTATTTT. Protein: CASRGVGTDTQYF.

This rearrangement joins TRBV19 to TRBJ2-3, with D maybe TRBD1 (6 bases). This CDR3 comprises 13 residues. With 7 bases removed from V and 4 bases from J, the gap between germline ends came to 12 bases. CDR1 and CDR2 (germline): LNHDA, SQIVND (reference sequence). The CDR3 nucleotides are TGTGCCAGTAATTTGGGGGCCGCAGATACGCAGTATTTT. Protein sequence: CASNLGAADTQYF.

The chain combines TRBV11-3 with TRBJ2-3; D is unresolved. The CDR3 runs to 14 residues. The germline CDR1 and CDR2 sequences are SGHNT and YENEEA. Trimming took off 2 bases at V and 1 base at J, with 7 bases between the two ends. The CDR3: CASSLLSGTDTQYF. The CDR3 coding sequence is TGTGCCAGCAGCTTACTTTCTGGCACAGATACGCAGTATTTT.

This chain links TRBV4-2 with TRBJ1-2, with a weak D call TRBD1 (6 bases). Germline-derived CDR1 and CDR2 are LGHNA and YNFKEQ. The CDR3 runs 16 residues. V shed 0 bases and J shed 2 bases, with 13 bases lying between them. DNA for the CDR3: TGTGCCAGCAGCCAAGATGCGCAGGGGTGGAACTATGGCTACACCTTC. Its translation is CASSQDAQGWNYGYTF.

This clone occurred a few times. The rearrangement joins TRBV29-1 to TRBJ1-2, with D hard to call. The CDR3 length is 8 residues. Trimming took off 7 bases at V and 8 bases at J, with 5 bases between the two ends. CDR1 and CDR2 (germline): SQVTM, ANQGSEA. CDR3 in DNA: TGCAGCGCTCCCGGCTACACCTTC. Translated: CSAPGYTF. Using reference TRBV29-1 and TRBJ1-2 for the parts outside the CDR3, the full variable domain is SAVISQKPSRDICQRGTSLTIQCQVDSQVTMMFWYRQQPGQSLTLIATANQGSEATYESGFVIDKFPISRPNLTFSTLTVSNMSPEDSSIYLCSAPGYTFGSGTRLTVV.

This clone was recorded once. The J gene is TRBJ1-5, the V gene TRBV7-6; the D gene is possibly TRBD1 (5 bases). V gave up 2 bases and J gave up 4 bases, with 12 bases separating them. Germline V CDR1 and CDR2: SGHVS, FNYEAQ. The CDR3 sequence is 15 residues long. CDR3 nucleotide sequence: TGTGCCAGCAGCTTAATGGGCAGGGAAAATCAGCCCCAGCATTTT. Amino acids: CASSLMGRENQPQHF.

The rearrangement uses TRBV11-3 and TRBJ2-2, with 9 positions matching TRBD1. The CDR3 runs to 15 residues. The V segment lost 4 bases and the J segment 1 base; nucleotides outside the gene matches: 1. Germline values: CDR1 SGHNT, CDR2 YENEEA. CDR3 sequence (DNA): TGTGCCAGCAGCTCGGGACAGGGGAACACCGGGGAGCTGTTTTTT. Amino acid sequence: CASSSGQGNTGELFF.

The CDR3 sequence is CASSSQRGATEAFF. The CDR3 DNA sequence: TGTGCCAGCAGCTCCCAAAGGGGGGCCACTGAAGCTTTCTTT. The V call is TRBV11-2, the J call TRBJ1-1, with D perhaps matching TRBD1 (6 bases). V was pared by 4 bases and J by 4 bases, with 13 bases between. Germline V gene sequence: CDR1 SGHAT, CDR2 FQNNGV. The CDR3 runs to 14 residues.

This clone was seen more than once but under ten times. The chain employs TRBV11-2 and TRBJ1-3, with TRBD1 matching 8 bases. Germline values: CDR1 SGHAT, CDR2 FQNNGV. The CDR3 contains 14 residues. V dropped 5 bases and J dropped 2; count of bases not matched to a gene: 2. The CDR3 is CASSAGGPGNTIYF. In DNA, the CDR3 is TGTGCCAGCAGCGCAGGGGGCCCTGGAAACACCATATATTTT.

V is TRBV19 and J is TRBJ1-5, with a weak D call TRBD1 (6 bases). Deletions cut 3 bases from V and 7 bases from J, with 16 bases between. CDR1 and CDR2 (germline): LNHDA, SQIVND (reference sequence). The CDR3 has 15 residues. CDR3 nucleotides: TGTGCCAGTAGTATGGGGCTGGGGGGGGCCCAGCCCCAGCATTTT. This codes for CASSMGLGGAQPQHF.

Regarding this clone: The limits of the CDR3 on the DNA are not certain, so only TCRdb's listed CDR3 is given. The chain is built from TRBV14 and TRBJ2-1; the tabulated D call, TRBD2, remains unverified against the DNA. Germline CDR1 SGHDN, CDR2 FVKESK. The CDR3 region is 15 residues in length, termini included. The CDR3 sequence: CASSQVGSGSRRKFF.

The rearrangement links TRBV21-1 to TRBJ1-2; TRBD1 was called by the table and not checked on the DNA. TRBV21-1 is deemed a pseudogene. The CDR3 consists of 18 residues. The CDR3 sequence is CASSKGGGTVPKGDGYTF. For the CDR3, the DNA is TGTGCCAGCAGCAAAGGCGGAGGGACAGTGCCCAAAGGTGATGGCTACACCTTC.